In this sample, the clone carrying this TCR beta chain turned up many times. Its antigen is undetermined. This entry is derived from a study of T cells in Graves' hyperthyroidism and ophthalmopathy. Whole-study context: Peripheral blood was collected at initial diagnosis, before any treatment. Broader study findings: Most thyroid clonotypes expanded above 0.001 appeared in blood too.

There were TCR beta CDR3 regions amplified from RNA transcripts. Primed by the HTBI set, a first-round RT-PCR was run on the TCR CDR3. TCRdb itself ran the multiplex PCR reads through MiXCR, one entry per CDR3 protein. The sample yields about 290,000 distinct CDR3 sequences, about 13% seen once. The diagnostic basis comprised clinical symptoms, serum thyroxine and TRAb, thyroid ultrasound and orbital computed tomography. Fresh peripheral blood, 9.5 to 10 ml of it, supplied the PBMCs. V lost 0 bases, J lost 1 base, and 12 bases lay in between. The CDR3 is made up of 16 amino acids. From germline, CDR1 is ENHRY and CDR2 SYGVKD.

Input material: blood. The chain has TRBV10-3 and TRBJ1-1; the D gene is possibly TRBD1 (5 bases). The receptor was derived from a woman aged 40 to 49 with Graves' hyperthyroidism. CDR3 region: CAISESQGRGNTEAFF. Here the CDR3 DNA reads TGTGCCATCAGTGAGTCTCAGGGCCGCGGGAACACTGAAGCTTTCTTT.